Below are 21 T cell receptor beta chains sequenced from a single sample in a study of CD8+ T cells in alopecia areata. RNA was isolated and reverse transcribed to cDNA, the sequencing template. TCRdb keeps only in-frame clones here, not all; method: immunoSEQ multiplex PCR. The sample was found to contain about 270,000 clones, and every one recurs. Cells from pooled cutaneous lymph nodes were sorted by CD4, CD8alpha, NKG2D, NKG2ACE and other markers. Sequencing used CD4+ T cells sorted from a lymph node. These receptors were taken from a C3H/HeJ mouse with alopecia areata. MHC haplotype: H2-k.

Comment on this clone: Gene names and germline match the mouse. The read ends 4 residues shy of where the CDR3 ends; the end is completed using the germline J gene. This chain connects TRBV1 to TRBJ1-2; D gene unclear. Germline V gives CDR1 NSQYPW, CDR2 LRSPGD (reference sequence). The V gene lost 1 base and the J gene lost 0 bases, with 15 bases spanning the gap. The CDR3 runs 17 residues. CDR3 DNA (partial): TGCACCTGCAGTGCAGTTTATGAATACACGCCAAACTCC. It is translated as CTCSAVYEYTPNS. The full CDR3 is CTCSAVYEYTPNSDYTF.

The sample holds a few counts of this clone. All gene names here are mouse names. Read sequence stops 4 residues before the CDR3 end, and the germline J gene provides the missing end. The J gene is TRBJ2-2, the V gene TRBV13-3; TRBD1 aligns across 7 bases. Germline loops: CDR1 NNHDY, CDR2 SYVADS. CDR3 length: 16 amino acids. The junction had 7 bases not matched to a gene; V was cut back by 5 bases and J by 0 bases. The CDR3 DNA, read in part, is TGTGCCAGCAGGGTTACCGGGACAGCAAACACCGGG. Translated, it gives CASRVTGTANTG. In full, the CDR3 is CASRVTGTANTGQLYF.

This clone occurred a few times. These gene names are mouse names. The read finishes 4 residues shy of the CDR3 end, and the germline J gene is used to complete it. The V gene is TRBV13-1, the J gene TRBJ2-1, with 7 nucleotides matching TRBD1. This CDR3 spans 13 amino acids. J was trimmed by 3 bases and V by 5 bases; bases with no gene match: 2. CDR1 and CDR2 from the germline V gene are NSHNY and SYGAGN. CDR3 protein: CASRDRAYAEQFF. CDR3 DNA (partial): TGTGCCAGCAGAGACAGGGCCTATGCT.

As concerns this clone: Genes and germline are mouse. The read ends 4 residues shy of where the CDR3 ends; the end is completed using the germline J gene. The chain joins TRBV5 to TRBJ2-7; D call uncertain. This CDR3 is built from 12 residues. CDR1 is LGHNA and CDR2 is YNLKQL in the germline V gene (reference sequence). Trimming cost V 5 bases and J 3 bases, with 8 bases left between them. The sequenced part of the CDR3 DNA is TGTGCCAGCAGCGCCGACAACTAT. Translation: CASSADNY. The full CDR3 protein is CASSADNYEQYF.

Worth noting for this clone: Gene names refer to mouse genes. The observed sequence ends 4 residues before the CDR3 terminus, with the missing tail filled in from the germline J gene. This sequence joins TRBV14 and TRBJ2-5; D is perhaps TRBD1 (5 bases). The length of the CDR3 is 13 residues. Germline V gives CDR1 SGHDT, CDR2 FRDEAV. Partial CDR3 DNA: TGTGCCAGCAGCTCAGGGATCGAAGAC. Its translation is CASSSGIED. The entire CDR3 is CASSSGIEDTQYF.

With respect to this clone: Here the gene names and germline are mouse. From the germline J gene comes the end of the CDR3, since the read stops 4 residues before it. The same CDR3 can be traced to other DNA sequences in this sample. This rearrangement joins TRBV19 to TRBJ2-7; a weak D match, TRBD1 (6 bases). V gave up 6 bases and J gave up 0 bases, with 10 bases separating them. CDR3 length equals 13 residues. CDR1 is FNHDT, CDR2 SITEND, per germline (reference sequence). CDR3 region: CASKTGSSYEQYF. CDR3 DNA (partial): TGTGCCAGCAAAACAGGGAGCTCCTAT.

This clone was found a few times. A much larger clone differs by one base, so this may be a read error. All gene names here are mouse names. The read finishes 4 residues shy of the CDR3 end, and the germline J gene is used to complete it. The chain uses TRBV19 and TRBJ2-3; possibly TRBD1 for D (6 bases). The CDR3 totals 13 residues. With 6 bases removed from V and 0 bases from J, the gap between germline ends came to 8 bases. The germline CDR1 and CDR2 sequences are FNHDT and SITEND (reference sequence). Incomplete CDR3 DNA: TGTGCCAGCAAGGACAGAAGTGCAGAA. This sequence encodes CASKDRSAE. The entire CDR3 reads CASKDRSAETLYF.

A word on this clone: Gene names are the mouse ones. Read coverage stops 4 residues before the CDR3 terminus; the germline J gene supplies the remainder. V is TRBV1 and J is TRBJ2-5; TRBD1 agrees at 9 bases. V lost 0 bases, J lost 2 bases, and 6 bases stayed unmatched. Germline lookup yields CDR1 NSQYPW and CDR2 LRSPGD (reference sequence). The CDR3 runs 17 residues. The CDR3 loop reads CTCSADLQGAGQDTQYF. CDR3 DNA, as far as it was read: TGCACCTGCAGTGCAGATCTACAGGGGGCAGGCCAAGAC.

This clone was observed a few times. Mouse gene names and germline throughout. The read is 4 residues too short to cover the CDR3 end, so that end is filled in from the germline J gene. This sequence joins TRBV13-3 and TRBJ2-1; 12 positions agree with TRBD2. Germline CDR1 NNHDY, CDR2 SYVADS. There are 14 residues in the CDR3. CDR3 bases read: TGTGCCAGCAGTCAGACTGGGGGGGCGTCT. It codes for CASSQTGGAS. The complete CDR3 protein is CASSQTGGASEQFF.

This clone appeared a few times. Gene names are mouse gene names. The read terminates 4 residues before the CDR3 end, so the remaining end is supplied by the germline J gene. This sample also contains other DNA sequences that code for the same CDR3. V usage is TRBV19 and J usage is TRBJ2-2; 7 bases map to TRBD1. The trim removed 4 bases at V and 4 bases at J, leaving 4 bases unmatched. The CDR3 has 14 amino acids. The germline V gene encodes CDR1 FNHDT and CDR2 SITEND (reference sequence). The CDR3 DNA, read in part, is TGTGCCAGCAGTCGACAGGGCGGCACCGGG. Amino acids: CASSRQGGTG. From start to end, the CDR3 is CASSRQGGTGQLYF.

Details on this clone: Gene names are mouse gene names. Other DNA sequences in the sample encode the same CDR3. The sequenced CDR3 bases are TGTGCCAGCGGTGACTGGGGGGTTTCTTAT. Protein product: CASGDWGVSY. The whole CDR3 is CASGDWGVSYEQYF. The V gene is TRBV13-2, the J gene TRBJ2-7, with TRBD2 matching 8 bases. The observed sequence ends 4 residues before the CDR3 terminus, with the missing tail filled in from the germline J gene. The CDR3 has 14 residues. The germline CDR1 and CDR2 sequences are NNHNN and SYGAGS (reference sequence).

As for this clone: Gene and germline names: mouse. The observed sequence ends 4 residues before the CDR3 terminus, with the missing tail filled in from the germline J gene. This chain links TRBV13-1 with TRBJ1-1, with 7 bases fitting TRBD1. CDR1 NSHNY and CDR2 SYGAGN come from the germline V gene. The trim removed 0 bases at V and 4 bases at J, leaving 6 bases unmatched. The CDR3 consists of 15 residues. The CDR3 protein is CASSDAGGARTEVFF. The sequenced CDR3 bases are TGTGCCAGCAGTGATGCAGGGGGGGCTCGCACA.

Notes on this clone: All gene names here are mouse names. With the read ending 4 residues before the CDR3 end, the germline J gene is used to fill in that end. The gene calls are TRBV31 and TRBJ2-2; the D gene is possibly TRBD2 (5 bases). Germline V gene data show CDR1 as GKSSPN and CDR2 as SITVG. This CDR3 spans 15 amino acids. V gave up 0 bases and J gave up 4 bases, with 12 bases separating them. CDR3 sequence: CAWSLVWGGTGQLYF. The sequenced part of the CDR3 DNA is TGTGCCTGGAGTCTAGTGTGGGGAGGCACCGGG.

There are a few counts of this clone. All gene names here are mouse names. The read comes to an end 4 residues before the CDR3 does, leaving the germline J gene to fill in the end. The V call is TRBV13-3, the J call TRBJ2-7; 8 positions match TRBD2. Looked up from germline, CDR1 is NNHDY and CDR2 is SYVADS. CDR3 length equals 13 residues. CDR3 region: CASSDWGEYEQYF. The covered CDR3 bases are TGTGCCAGCAGTGACTGGGGGGAGTAT.

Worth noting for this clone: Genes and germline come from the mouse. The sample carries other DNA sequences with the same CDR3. The CDR3 protein is CASSLTGGSYEQYF. The DNA read from the CDR3 is TGTGCCAGCAGCCTCACAGGGGGCTCCTAT. The genes are TRBV5 and TRBJ2-7; 8 nucleotides agree with TRBD1. With the read ending 4 residues before the CDR3 end, the germline J gene is used to fill in that end. V dropped 4 bases and J dropped 0; count of bases not matched to a gene: 2. The CDR3 is made up of 14 amino acids. CDR1 is LGHNA, CDR2 YNLKQL, per germline (reference sequence).

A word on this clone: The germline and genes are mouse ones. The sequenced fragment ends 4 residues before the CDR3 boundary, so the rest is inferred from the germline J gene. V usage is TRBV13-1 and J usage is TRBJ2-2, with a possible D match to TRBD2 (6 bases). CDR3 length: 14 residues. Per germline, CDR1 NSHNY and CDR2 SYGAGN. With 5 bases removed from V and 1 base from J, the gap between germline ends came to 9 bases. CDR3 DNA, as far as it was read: TGTGCCAGCAGGCGGGACTTAAACACCGGG. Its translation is CASRRDLNTG. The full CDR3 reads CASRRDLNTGQLYF.

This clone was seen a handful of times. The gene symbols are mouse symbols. The CDR3 DNA, read in part, is TGTGCCAGCAGGGACTGGGGGGTCACCGGG. It codes for CASRDWGVTG. The CDR3 in its entirety is CASRDWGVTGQLYF. The chain has TRBV19 and TRBJ2-2; 11 bases fit TRBD2. Coverage ceases 4 residues before the CDR3 finishes, and the germline J gene fills in the end. Germline CDR1 and CDR2: FNHDT and SITEND (reference sequence). V lost 5 bases to trimming and J lost 4 bases; unmatched junction nucleotides: 1. The CDR3 is made up of 14 amino acids. The full variable domain, rest sourced from reference TRBV19 and TRBJ2-2, is GGIITQTPKFLIGQEGQKLTLKCQQNFNHDTMYWYRQDSGKGLRLIYYSITENDLQKGDLSEGYDASREKKSSFSLTVTSAQKNEMAVFLCASRDWGVTGQLYFGEGSKLTVL.

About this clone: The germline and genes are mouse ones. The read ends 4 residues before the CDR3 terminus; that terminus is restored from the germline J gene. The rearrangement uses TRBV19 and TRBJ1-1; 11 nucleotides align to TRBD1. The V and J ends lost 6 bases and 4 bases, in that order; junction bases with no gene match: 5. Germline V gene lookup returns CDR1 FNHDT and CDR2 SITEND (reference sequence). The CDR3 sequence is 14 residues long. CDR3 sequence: CASKGQGASTEVFF. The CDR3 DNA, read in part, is TGTGCCAGCAAAGGACAGGGGGCGTCCACA. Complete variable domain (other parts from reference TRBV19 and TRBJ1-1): GGIITQTPKFLIGQEGQKLTLKCQQNFNHDTMYWYRQDSGKGLRLIYYSITENDLQKGDLSEGYDASREKKSSFSLTVTSAQKNEMAVFLCASKGQGASTEVFFGKGTRLTVV.

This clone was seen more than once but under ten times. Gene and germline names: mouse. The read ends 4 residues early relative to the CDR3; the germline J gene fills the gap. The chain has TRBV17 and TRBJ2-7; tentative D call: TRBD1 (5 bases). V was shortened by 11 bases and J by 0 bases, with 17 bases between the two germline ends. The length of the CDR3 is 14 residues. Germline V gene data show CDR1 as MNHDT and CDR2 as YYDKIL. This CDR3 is CASYLRVSSYEQYF. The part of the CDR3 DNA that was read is TGTGCTTCTTACCTCAGGGTGAGCTCCTAT.

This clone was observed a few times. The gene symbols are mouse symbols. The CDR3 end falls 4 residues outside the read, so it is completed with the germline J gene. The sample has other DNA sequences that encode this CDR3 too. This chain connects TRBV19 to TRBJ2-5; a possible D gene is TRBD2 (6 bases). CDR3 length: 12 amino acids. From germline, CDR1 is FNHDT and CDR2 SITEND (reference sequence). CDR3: CASSIWGDTQYF. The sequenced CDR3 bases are TGTGCCAGCAGTATCTGGGGAGAC.

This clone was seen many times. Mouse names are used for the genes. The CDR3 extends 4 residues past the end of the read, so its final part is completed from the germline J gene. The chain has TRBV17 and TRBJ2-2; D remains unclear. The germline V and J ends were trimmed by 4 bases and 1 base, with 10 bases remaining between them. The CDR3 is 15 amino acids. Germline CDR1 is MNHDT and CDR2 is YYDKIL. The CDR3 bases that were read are TGTGCTAGCAGTAAGTCCCCAGGAAACACCGGG. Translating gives CASSKSPGNTG. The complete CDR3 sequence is CASSKSPGNTGQLYF.